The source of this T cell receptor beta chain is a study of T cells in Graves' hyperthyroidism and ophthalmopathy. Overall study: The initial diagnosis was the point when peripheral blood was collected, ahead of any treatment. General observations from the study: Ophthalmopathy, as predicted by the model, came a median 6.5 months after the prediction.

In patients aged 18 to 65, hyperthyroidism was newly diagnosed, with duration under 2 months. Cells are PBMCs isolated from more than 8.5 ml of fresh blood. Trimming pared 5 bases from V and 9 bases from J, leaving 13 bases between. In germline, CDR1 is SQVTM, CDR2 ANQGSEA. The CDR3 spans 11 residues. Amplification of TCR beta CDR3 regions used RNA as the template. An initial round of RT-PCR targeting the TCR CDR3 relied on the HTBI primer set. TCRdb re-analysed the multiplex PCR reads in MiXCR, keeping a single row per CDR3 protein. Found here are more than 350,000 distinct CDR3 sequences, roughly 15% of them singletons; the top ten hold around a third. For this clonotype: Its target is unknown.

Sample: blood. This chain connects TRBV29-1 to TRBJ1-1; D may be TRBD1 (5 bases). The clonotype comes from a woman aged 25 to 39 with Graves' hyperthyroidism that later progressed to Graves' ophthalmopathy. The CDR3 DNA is TGCAGCGTTACAAGACAGTCTCAAGCTTTCTTT. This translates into CSVTRQSQAFF.